The clone carrying this T cell receptor (beta chain) has ten or more counts. The entry originates in a study of identical twins. TCRdb processed the 5' RACE reads anew with MiXCR; each CDR3 protein has one entry. The profile shows some 570,000 distinct CDR3 sequences, approximately 20% of them singletons. This same sample was also part of a study on yellow fever vaccine responses in identical twins.

The sequencing sample was made of CD4+ T cells sorted from blood. This TCR came from a woman aged 18 to 35 in good health.

DNA for the CDR3: TGTGCCAGCAGTTTCGGGAACACCGGGGAGCTGTTTTTT. Amino acid sequence: CASSFGNTGELFF. This chain links TRBV12-3 or TRBV12-4 with TRBJ2-2, with no clear D. The CDR3 has 13 amino acids. V shed 3 bases and J shed 1 base, with 3 bases lying between them.